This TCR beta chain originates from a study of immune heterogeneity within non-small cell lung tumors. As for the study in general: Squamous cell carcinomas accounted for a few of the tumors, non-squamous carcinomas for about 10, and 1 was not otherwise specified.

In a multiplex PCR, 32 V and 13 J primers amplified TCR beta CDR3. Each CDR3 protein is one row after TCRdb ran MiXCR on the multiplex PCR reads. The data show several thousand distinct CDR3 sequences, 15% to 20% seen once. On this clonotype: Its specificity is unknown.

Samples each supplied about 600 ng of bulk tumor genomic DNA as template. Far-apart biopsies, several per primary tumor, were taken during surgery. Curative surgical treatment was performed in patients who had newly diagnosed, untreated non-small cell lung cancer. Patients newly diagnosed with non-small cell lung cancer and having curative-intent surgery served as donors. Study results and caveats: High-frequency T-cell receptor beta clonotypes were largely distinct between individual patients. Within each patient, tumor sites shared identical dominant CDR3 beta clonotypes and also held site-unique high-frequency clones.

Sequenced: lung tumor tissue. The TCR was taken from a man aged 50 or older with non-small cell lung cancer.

The DNA of the CDR3 is TGTGCCGGCCCAAAAGCGGTGATGAACACTGAAGCTTTCTTT. Translating it yields CAGPKAVMNTEAFF. The rearrangement joins TRBV2 to TRBJ1-1; the D is unclear. This CDR3 comprises 14 residues. Germline lookup yields CDR1 SNHLY and CDR2 FYNNEI. Trimming took off 11 bases at V and 0 bases at J, with 16 bases between the two ends.